This TCR beta chain was sequenced for a study of blood T cell repertoires in COVID-19. Across the study: Sample material is recorded as cDNA or gDNA derived from T cells, B-cell-depleted T cells, or PBMCs.

The CDR3 is made up of 18 amino acids. V shed 4 bases, J shed 2 bases, and the junction held 14 bases outside the gene matches. Germline assignment: CDR1 SEHNR and CDR2 FQNEAQ (reference sequence). As processed by the authors: Reference gene primer amplification gave nucleated cell count estimates. The assay was immunoSEQ multiplex PCR, and TCRdb's table has in-frame clones only and misses some. The V and J calls and clone size were taken over from that table, and D and trimming were inferred from the DNA. The sample lists around 320,000 clones; almost 85% were seen once. This TCR was recovered from a human donor in a cohort sampled during active COVID-19. Sequencing used peripheral blood. V is TRBV7-9 and J is TRBJ1-3, with TRBD1 matching 7 bases. In DNA form, the CDR3 reads TGTGCCAGCAGCTCCTCGACAGGGTTTTCGGTTCCTGGAAACACCATATATTTT. Amino acids: CASSSSTGFSVPGNTIYF. Full variable domain (missing parts from reference TRBV7-9 and TRBJ1-3): DTGVSQNPRHKITKRGQNVTFRCDPISEHNRLYWYRQTLGQGPEFLTYFQNEAQLEKSRLLSDRFSAERPKGSFSTLEIQRTEQGDSAMYLCASSSSTGFSVPGNTIYFGEGSWLTVV.